This is a list of T cell receptor beta chains from one sample in a study of T cells after yellow fever vaccination. TCRdb re-derived calls from the 5' RACE reads in MiXCR, one entry per CDR3 protein. The sample contains some 350,000 distinct CDR3 sequences, 4% of which appear only once. The specimen comprised PBMCs, sampled 5 days after the yellow fever booster vaccination. Receptor source: a man between 18 and 29 years old who received the YFV17D yellow fever vaccine. Both conserved end residues are part of each CDR3. Expanded clones are given a class, and other clones once, few, many or no size at all.

v_call	clone_size	cdr3_aa
TRBV6-6	NA	CASSWSSPNYGYTF
TRBV12-3/TRBV12-4	NA	CASSYTGAYAGGYTF
TRBV7-2	many	CASSLVRTGGSYTF
TRBV7-6	few	CASSLARGGAGTDTQYF
TRBV19	NA	CASRRDGGNTIYF
TRBV29-1	many	CSVEAIGGGAVYNEQFF
TRBV2	many	CASSDIGGDQPQHF
TRBV7-2	few	CASSFNARQPQHF
TRBV25-1	few	CASSDWQGGEGEKLFF
TRBV7-2	few	CASSLVLQSTDTQYF
TRBV7-6	few	CASRGLAGTNTGELFF
TRBV2	few	CASSEGSGDEQFF
TRBV20-1	NA	CSASRWGALHF
TRBV29-1	few	CSVEATDSYEQYF
TRBV5-1	few	CASSLVIMTGQETQYF
TRBV6-5	NA	CASSLRAGNQDTQYF
TRBV7-2	few	CASSARDRNNEQFF
TRBV9	many	CASSVVQGGNEQFF
TRBV4-3	NA	CASSQDLRNQPQHF
TRBV5-1	few	CASSLVEFPGELFF
TRBV12-3/TRBV12-4	NA	CASSFSSGKQETQYF
TRBV5-4	once	CASSLEVGRGYVGYTF
TRBV2	NA	CASRPTSGGSTDTQYF
TRBV2	NA	CASSVYLLETQYF